This TCR beta chain was captured in a study of T cell repertoires in cytomegalovirus infection. On the study more broadly: An indication of both CMV infection and matching HLA type came from public TCR beta signatures.

This clonotype was recorded at least ten times. TCRdb processed the reads anew with MiXCR; each CDR3 protein has one entry. Here the sample spans 250,000 to 350,000 distinct CDR3 sequences, about 25% being singletons. This CDR3 comprises 15 residues. Germline CDR1 and CDR2: SGHTA and FQGNSA. Trimming removed 5 bases from V and 6 bases from J; junction bases left unmatched: 10. The V call is TRBV7-2, the J call TRBJ2-7; the match to TRBD2 covers 10 bases. The receptor comes from a human donor in good health (CMV status not recorded). Some clones in this sample may be carry-over from other donors' samples. Sequenced sample: PBMCs. CDR3 in DNA: TGTGCCAGCAGCCCTGCAGCGGGAGGGTCGGTCGAGCAGTACTTC. Translating it yields CASSPAAGGSVEQYF.